The clone carrying this T cell receptor (beta chain) was found many times. Unique molecular identifiers tagged individual cDNA molecules. A single record per CDR3 protein comes from TCRdb applying MiXCR to the 5' RACE reads. The sample records approximately 69,000 distinct CDR3 sequences, 12% being singletons. This specimen comes from a study of early T cells in non-severe SARS-CoV-2 infection. The J segment lost 7 bases and the V segment lost 6 bases, leaving 5 bases of the junction unmatched. Germline V gene lookup returns CDR1 MNHEY and CDR2 SMNVEV (reference sequence). This CDR3 is built from 13 residues.

Material for sequencing was whole blood. The source is an adult who was a healthcare worker with PCR-confirmed SARS-CoV-2 infection or an uninfected control (not recorded which). The rearrangement uses TRBV27 and TRBJ1-5; 8 bases align to TRBD1. The CDR3 protein is CASSGQGGQPQHF. The CDR3 DNA reads as TGTGCCAGCAGCGGACAGGGTGGCCAGCCCCAGCATTTT.